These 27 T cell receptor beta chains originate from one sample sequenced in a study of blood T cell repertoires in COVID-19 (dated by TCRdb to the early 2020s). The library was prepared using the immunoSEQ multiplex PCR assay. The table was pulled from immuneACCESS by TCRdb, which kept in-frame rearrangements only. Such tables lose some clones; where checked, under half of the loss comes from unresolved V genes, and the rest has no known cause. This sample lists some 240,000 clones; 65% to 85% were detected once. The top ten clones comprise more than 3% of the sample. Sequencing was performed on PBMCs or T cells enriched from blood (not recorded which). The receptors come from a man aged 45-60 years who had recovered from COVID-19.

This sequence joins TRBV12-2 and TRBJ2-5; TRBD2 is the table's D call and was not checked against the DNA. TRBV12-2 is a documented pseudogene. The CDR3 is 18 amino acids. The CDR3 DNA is TGTGCAAGTCGCTTAACCCCGGGACTAGCGTTCTACCAAGAGACCCAGTACTTC. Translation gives CASRLTPGLAFYQETQYF.

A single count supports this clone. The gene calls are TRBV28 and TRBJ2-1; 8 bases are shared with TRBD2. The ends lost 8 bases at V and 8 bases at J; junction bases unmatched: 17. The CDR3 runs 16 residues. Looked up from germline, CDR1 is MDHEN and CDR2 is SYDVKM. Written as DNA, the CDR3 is TGTGCCAGCCCTCCTTTAACGGGAGGGGTTATGGATGAGCAGTTCTTC. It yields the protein CASPPLTGGVMDEQFF.

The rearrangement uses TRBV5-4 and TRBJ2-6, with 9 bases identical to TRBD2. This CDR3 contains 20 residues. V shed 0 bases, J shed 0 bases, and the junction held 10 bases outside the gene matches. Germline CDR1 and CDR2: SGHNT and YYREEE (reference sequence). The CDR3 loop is CASSLESGRLGSSGANVLTF. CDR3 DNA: TGTGCCAGCAGCTTGGAGAGCGGGAGGTTGGGGAGCTCTGGGGCCAACGTCCTGACTTTC.

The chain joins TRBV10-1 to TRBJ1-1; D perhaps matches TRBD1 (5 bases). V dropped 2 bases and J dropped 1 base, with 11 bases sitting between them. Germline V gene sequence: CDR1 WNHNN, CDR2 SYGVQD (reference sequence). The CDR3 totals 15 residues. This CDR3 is CASSERRQPNTEAFF. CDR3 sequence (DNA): TGCGCCAGCAGTGAGAGGAGACAGCCGAACACTGAAGCTTTCTTT.

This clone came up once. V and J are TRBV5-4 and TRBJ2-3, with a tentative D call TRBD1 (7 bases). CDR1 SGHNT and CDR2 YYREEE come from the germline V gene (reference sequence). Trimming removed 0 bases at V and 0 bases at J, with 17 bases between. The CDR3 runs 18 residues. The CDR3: CASSLGGTVRQSTDTQYF. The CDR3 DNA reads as TGTGCCAGCAGCTTGGGCGGGACAGTTCGCCAAAGCACAGATACGCAGTATTTT.

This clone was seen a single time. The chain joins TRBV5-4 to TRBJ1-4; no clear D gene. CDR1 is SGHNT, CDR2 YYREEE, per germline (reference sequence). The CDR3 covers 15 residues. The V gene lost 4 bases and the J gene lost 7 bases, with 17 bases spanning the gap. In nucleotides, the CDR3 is TGTGCCAGCAGCGAGGAGGGCATTTCGCCTGAAAAACTGTTTTTT. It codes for CASSEEGISPEKLFF.

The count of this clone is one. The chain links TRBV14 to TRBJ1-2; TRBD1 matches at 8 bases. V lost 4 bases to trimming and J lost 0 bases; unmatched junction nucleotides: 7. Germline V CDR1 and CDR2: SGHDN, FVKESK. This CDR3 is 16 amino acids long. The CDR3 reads CASSRRQGLPNYGYTF. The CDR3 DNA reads TGTGCCAGCAGCCGTCGACAGGGGCTACCTAACTATGGCTACACCTTC.

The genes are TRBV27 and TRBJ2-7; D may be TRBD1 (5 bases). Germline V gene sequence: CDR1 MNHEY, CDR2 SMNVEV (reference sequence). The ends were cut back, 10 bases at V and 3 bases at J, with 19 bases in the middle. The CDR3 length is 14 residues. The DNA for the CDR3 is TGTGCCACCAAAAAAGACGAGACAGACTACGAGCAGTACTTC. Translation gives CATKKDETDYEQYF.

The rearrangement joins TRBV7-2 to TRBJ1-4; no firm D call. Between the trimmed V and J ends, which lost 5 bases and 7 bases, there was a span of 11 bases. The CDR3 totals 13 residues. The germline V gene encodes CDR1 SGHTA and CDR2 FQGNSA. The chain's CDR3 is CASSRQSFEKLFF. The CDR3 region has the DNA TGTGCCAGCAGCCGTCAGTCATTTGAAAAACTGTTTTTT.

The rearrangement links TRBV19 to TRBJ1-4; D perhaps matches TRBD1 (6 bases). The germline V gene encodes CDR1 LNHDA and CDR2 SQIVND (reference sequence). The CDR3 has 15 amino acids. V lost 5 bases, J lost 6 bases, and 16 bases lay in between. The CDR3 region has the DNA TGTGCCAGTAGTGGAAGGGACACCAGGGATGAAAAACTGTTTTTT. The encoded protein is CASSGRDTRDEKLFF.

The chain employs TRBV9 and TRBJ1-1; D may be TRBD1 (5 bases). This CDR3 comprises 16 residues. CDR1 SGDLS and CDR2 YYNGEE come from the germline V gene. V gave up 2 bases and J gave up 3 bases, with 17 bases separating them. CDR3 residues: CASSVTPVGRDTEAFF. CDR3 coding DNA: TGTGCCAGCAGCGTGACCCCCGTTGGCAGGGACACTGAAGCTTTCTTT.

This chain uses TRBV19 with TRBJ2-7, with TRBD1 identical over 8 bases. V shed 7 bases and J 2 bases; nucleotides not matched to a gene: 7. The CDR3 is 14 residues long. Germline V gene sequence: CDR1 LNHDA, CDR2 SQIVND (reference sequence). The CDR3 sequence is CASTSTGDTYEQYF. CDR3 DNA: TGTGCCAGTACCTCGACAGGGGACACCTACGAGCAGTACTTC.

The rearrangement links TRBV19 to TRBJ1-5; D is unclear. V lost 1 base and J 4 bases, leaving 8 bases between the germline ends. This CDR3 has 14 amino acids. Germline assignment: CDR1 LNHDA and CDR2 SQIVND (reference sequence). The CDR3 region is CASSIGSGNQPQHF. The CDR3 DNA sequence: TGTGCCAGTAGTATAGGGTCGGGGAATCAGCCCCAGCATTTT.

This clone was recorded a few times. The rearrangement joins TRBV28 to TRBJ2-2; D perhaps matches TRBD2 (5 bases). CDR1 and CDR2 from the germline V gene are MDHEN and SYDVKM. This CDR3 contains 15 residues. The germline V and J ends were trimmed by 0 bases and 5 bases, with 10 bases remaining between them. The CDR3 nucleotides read TGTGCCAGCAGTTTATGGAGCGGCTCGACCGGGGAGCTGTTTTTT. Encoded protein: CASSLWSGSTGELFF.

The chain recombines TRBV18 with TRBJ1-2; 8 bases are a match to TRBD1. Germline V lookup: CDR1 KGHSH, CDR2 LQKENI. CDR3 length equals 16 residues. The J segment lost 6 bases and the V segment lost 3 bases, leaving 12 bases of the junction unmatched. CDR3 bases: TGTGCCAGCTCACCCTCCGGACAGGGAAGGGGCGATGGCTACACCTTC. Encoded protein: CASSPSGQGRGDGYTF.

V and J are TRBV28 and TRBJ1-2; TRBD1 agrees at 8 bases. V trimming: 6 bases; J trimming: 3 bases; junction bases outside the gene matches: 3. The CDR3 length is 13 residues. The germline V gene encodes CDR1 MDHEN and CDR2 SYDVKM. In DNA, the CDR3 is TGTGCCAGCAGCTCGACAGGGGACTATGGCTACACCTTC. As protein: CASSSTGDYGYTF.

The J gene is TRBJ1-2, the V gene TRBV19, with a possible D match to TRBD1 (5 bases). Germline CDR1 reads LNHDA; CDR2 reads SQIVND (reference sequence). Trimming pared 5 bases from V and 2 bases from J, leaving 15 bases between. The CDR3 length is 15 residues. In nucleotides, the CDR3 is TGTGCCAGTAGTCCCGACCGTCAGGGAAACTATGGCTACACCTTC. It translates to CASSPDRQGNYGYTF. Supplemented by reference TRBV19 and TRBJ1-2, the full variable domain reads DGGITQSPKYLFRKEGQNVTLSCEQNLNHDAMYWYRQDPGQGLRLIYYSQIVNDFQKGDIAEGYSVSREKKESFPLTVTSAQKNPTAFYLCASSPDRQGNYGYTFGSGTRLTVV.

The CDR3 sequence: CSVGQGAGETQYF. The DNA for the CDR3 is TGCAGCGTGGGACAGGGGGCTGGAGAGACCCAGTACTTC. The chain uses TRBV29-1 and TRBJ2-5; 12 nucleotides align to TRBD1. In germline, CDR1 is SQVTM, CDR2 ANQGSEA. The V segment lost 6 bases and the J segment 4 bases; nucleotides outside the gene matches: 3. The CDR3 sequence is 13 residues long.

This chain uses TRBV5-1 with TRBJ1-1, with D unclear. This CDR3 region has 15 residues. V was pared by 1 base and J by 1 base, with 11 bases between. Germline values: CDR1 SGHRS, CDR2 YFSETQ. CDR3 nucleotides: TGCGCCAGCAGCTTGTATCCAGGTTCGAACACTGAAGCTTTCTTT. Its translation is CASSLYPGSNTEAFF.

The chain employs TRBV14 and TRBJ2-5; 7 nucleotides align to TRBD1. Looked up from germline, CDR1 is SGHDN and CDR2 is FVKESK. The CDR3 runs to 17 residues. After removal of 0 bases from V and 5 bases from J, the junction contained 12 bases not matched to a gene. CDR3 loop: CASSQDGIGGLWETQYF. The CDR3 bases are TGTGCCAGCAGCCAAGATGGGATAGGGGGCTTGTGGGAGACCCAGTACTTC. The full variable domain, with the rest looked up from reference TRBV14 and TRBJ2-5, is EAGVTQFPSHSVIEKGQTVTLRCDPISGHDNLYWYRRVMGKEIKFLLHFVKESKQDESGMPNNRFLAERTGGTYSTLKVQPAELEDSGVYFCASSQDGIGGLWETQYFGPGTRLLVL.

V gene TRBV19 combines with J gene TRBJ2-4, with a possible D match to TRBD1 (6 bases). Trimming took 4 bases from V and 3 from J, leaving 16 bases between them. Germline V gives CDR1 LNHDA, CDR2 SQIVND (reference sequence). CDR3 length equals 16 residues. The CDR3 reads CASSSTAGVGKNIQYF. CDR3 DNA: TGTGCCAGTAGTAGCACGGCAGGGGTTGGCAAAAACATTCAGTACTTC. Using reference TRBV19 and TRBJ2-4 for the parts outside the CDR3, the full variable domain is DGGITQSPKYLFRKEGQNVTLSCEQNLNHDAMYWYRQDPGQGLRLIYYSQIVNDFQKGDIAEGYSVSREKKESFPLTVTSAQKNPTAFYLCASSSTAGVGKNIQYFGAGTRLSVL.

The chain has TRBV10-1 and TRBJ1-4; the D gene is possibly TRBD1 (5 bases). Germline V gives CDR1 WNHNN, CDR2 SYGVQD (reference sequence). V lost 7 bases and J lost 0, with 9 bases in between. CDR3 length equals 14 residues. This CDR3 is CASTRTTTNEKLFF. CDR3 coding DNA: TGCGCCAGCACCCGGACAACAACTAATGAAAAACTGTTTTTT.

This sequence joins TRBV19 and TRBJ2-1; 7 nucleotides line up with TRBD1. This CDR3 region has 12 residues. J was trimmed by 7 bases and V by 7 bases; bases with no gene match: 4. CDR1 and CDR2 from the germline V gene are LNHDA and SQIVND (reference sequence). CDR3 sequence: CASTRQGNEQFF. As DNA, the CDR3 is TGTGCCAGTACCAGACAGGGAAATGAGCAGTTCTTC.

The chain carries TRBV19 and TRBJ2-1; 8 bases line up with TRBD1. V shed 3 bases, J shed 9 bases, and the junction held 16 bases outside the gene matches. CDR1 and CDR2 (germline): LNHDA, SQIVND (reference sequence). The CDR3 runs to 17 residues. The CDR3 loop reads CASSMMGPGTGMSEQFF. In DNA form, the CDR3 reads TGTGCCAGTAGTATGATGGGGCCCGGGACAGGTATGAGTGAGCAGTTCTTC.

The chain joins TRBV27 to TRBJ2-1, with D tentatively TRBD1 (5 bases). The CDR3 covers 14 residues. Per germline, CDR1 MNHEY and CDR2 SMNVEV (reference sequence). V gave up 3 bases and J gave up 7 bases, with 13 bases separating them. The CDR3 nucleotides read TGTGCCAGCAGTTTTAAGGGCTCAGGGAATGAGCAGTTCTTC. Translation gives CASSFKGSGNEQFF.

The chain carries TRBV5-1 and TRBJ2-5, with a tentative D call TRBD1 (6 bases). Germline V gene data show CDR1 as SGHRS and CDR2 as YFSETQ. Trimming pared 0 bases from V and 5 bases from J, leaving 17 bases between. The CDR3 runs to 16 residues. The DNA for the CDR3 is TGCGCCAGCAGCTTGGGGTCTAACAGGGCCTGGGAGACCCAGTACTTC. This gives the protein CASSLGSNRAWETQYF.

The CDR3 DNA reads as TGCAGCGTTCGACAGGGGCCTGCCTACGAGCAGTACTTC. As protein: CSVRQGPAYEQYF. The rearrangement uses TRBV29-1 and TRBJ2-7, with 8 bases lining up with TRBD1. Per the germline V gene, CDR1 is SQVTM and CDR2 is ANQGSEA. The CDR3 is made up of 13 amino acids. V was pared by 5 bases and J by 2 bases, with 5 bases of the junction left unmatched.